One T cell receptor (beta chain) is described in this entry. CDR1 is KGHDR, CDR2 SFDVKD, per germline. The V and J ends lost 2 bases and 5 bases respectively, with 16 bases between them. CDR3 length: 16 residues. The record originates from a study of blood T cell repertoires in COVID-19. TCRdb's copy holds only in-frame clones and misses some; the assay was immunoSEQ multiplex PCR. Here the sample spans roughly 290,000 clones, about 85% being singletons. The clonotype originates from a woman aged 45-65 years with active or convalescent COVID-19. Sequencing was done on a sample of peripheral blood. The chain employs TRBV24-1 and TRBJ2-3; a weak D match, TRBD2 (5 bases). The CDR3 here is CATSDSRGSGEDTQYF. CDR3 nucleotide sequence: TGTGCCACCAGTGATTCCCGGGGATCGGGCGAAGATACGCAGTATTTT.